These T cell receptor beta chains were read from a single sample in a study of blood T cells in healthy people across ages. MiXCR, run by TCRdb on the 5' RACE reads, gives a single entry per CDR3 protein. Of over 1.5 million distinct CDR3 sequences listed, around 48% are singletons. The sequencing input was blood. The receptors originated from a woman between 40 and 55 years old in good health. The CDR3 runs from the conserved cysteine through the conserved F or W. Each record gives: D gene, V gene, J gene, CDR3 protein. The D gene is left open where the match is weak.

NA	TRBV7-9	TRBJ1-2	CASRPGASNYGYTF
TRBD1	TRBV20-1	TRBJ2-1	CSAILAGGQFF
NA	TRBV9	TRBJ2-1	CASSGAIDNKQFF
TRBD2	TRBV5-6	TRBJ2-1	CASTSGGFNEQFF
NA	TRBV5-1	TRBJ2-3	CASSWTSTDTQYF
TRBD2	TRBV20-1	TRBJ2-1	CSGQAGGLDEQFF
NA	TRBV4-2	TRBJ1-4	CASSQGGVNEKLFF
TRBD2	TRBV20-1	TRBJ2-3	CSARSGGATDTQYF
NA	TRBV18	TRBJ2-1	CASSLPGGISYNEQFF
NA	TRBV20-1	TRBJ1-5	CSAPRGVEPWNQPQHF
NA	TRBV4-2	TRBJ2-7	CASSQDADARTYEQYF
TRBD2	TRBV6-5	TRBJ2-3	CASRRAGGAPDTQYF
TRBD2	TRBV7-2	TRBJ2-3	CASSSRPTSGGTDTQYF
NA	TRBV3-1	TRBJ1-2	CASSPGGAASYGYTF
TRBD2	TRBV29-1	TRBJ2-7	CSVVWTSRREQYF
NA	TRBV7-6	TRBJ1-2	CASSLTGFGQGSGYTF
TRBD2	TRBV5-1	NA	CASSLVALGGGSYEQYF
NA	TRBV15	TRBJ2-1	CATSRDLLVAEQFF
NA	TRBV7-2	TRBJ2-3	CASSLVAREIGDTQYF
TRBD2	TRBV5-1	TRBJ2-3	CASRFLAGDTDTQYF
NA	TRBV24-1	TRBJ2-5	CATRPAYQETQYF
TRBD1	TRBV2	TRBJ1-2	CASSVDRGRMLYGYTF
TRBD1	TRBV12-3/TRBV12-4	TRBJ2-5	CASSDRGKVETQYF
TRBD2	TRBV15	TRBJ2-4	CATAGTSGGANIQYF
NA	TRBV7-2	TRBJ1-2	CASSRDSGGDGYTF
NA	TRBV20-1	TRBJ1-2	CSARSQGNDYGYTF
NA	TRBV14	TRBJ2-1	CASSQDWGKGQFF
NA	TRBV11-2	TRBJ2-1	CASSLVGVHEQFF
NA	TRBV6-6	TRBJ1-2	CASNLYYGYTF
TRBD1	TRBV20-1	NA	CSAPGQAAYEQYF
TRBD2	TRBV5-1	TRBJ2-5	CASSLGTSGNLETQYF
TRBD2	TRBV11-2	TRBJ2-5	CASSLSRGGLETQYF
TRBD2	TRBV7-9	TRBJ2-5	CASSQALAGQETQYF
NA	TRBV4-3	TRBJ2-7	CASSQELASYEQYF
NA	TRBV7-2	TRBJ2-7	CASSFSSPYNEQYF
TRBD1	TRBV29-1	TRBJ2-7	CSVRDSSEEQYF
NA	TRBV10-3	TRBJ2-2	CAISEEENPGELFF
NA	TRBV28	TRBJ1-5	CASSFPGPNQPQHF
NA	TRBV9	TRBJ1-5	CASSVLSNQPRHF
NA	TRBV20-1	NA	CSAPVVDEQYF
NA	TRBV28	TRBJ1-6	CASNQYDRSSRNSPLHF
NA	TRBV9	TRBJ1-4	CASSALDGDRLFF
NA	TRBV7-9	TRBJ2-5	CASSLMAGAQETQYF
TRBD1	TRBV9	TRBJ2-3	CASSARQGAETDTQYF
NA	TRBV5-1	TRBJ1-2	CASSLVGTYTF
NA	TRBV12-3/TRBV12-4	TRBJ2-3	CASRDSAVEDTQYF
NA	TRBV2	TRBJ2-5	CASSERTQYF
TRBD1	TRBV29-1	TRBJ2-4	CSPRDRVAKNIQYF
TRBD1	TRBV5-6	TRBJ1-2	CASRSRGRGYGYTF
TRBD2	TRBV5-1	TRBJ2-1	CASSLLAAGGHNEQFF
TRBD2	TRBV6-2/TRBV6-3	TRBJ2-4	CASNQGEGNIQYF
TRBD1	TRBV6-5	TRBJ2-5	CASGGTGDISLETQYF
NA	TRBV28	TRBJ2-5	CASSLTSTGGAEETQYF
NA	TRBV5-1	TRBJ1-4	CASSSGLTNEKLFF
NA	TRBV7-8	TRBJ2-5	CASSRSVGRLADQETQYF
NA	TRBV12-3/TRBV12-4	TRBJ2-1	CASSAGSMVPNEQFF
NA	TRBV20-1	TRBJ1-1	CSAQRNTEAFF
TRBD2	TRBV6-6	TRBJ2-3	CASRTGGRGTDTQYF
NA	TRBV4-3	TRBJ2-7	CASSQVGFRQGACEQYF